This TCR beta chain was profiled in a study of cytomegalovirus exposure and HLA in healthy donors (dated by TCRdb to 2017 to 2019). About the full investigation: An earlier analysis of approximately 640 of the donors reported approximately 290 Gb of sequence data and roughly 110 million unique TCR beta sequences from about 180 million T cells. An early release that covered roughly 600 HLA-typed donors contained about 290 gigabases of sequencing data and around 85 million unique TCR sequences. Among the roughly 400 genotyped donors, 81% belonged to the genetic ancestry cluster associated with self-reported Caucasian donors. The study was designed to test whether signatures of past pathogen exposure could be identified by cataloging public T cell receptors. Using immunosequencing, the study profiled T cell repertoires from about 650 subjects and related those repertoires to cytomegalovirus serostatus. Along with the approximately 700-subject first cohort, a separate validation cohort of around 120 different subjects was used. To predict cytomegalovirus infection status, the study combined high-throughput TCR immunosequencing, statistical association of individual TCRs with disease status, and machine learning. In a later analysis, previously published TCR beta repertoires from 500 to 750 donors were re-analyzed and high-resolution HLA genotyping was added so that TCR occurrence patterns could be studied. The later analysis used no new phenotypic data to find candidate immune exposures, relying instead on TCR beta sequences and their occurrence across donors. In an earlier analysis of 587 of the donors, high-throughput TCR beta sequencing was used to judge whether each TCR beta V gene segment behaved as functional or pseudogenic. Alongside the repertoire data, information on donor age, sex, ethnicity and CMV serostatus was compiled. A later genetic analysis used genome-wide SNP genotypes for 398 of the 666 donors, treating that subset as a discovery cohort. Every repertoire in the discovery cohort had been generated on one and the same sequencing platform. HLA typing included class I and class II loci at four-digit resolution. Typing coverage varied by locus: roughly 620-640 donors for A, B, C, DRB1 and DQB1; 500 to 550 for DQA1; about 600 for DPA1; some 470 for DPB1. Because of strong linkage in the cohort, roughly five DR-DQ haplotypes were treated as single units for association and clustering. Among 300 to 500 genotyped donors of the cohort, an average of around 250,000 unique TCR beta nucleotide sequences was sequenced per donor, of which roughly 17% were non-productive.

On this clone: What this receptor recognizes is not known. Base qualities are missing; no much larger clone stands one base away.

The cohort consisted of 650 to 700 healthy bone marrow donors. All cohort members were sampled while nominally healthy, although unrecorded immune exposures were likely present. The donor was CMV seronegative and was included in the group of under 450 seronegative cohort members. Each donor provided a peripheral blood sample, and peripheral blood mononuclear cells were used for TCR beta sequencing. Genomic DNA extraction from the blood cell samples was performed with the Qiagen DNeasy Blood Extraction Kit. The CDR3 starts with the cysteine, ends with the phenylalanine, and has 17 residues. Solely the CDR3 DNA is kept, with 51 bases framed from the first base. The germline V gene encodes CDR1 SGHAT and CDR2 FQNNGV. The germline ends are 14 bases apart after V is trimmed by 1 base and J by 1 base. On the study overall, not on this receptor specifically: An association between a missense DCLRE1C variant and V-gene and J-gene trimming of TCR beta chains was found in a later genetic analysis and replicated in an independent cohort. Most TCR sequences were observed very rarely across donors, whereas some public TCRs were present in many individuals. In a later analysis, HLA-associated TCR beta chains showed more clonal expansion and lower generation probabilities than non-associated chains that were equally common. In both the original and validation cohorts, the classifier was reported to diagnose cytomegalovirus status with high specificity and sensitivity. In a later analysis, some 17,000 TCR beta sequences were associated with specific HLA alleles at a false discovery rate of 0.05. Linkage disequilibrium might explain the correlated functional status among segregating V segments, but an unknown experimental factor could not be ruled out. Several of the top co-occurrence clusters appeared to be linked to parvovirus B19, influenza, CMV and Epstein-Barr virus, according to a later analysis. Seventeen rarely observed V segments, including chromosome 9 orphons, were excluded from the earlier analysis of approximately 500 of the donors because counts were too low. According to a later genetic analysis, donors in an Asian-associated ancestry cluster had fewer N-insertions in productive TCRs than the approximately 670-donor mean. Because HLA typing was unavailable for some donors at each locus, only the typed subset was used in association tests. In a later analysis, most CMV-associated TCR beta chains were found to appear HLA-restricted, with HLA associations seemingly driven largely by CMV exposure. A total of 150 or so TCR beta chains were listed by the study as associated with cytomegalovirus. The authors suggested that the approach could potentially be generalized to other disease states and immunological phenotypes. A later analysis found that TCR association rates varied across HLA loci, with DRB1 alleles showing the most associated TCRs and HLA-C alleles the fewest. In vitro tests confirmed that three of the cytomegalovirus-associated TCR beta chains recognize cytomegalovirus antigens. In this cohort, only TCR beta chains were sequenced, and detectable features were limited by the absence of alpha or paired-chain data. Roughly uniform sequencing depth across donors was assumed in presence/absence analyses, although this assumption may not hold. For the cohort, immune exposure information was limited to CMV serostatus. A further reported finding was that TCR beta sequences accurately predicted the HLA-A and HLA-B alleles for most subjects in the first cohort. In an earlier analysis of approximately 590 of the donors, most TCR beta V segments appeared in productive rearrangements about 90% or about 30% of the time, broadly matching IMGT annotations. The sequencing pipeline was judged likely to have produced a cluster of highly shared sequence variants as a technical artifact. When HLA alleles, especially DR and DQ, strongly co-occurred, TCR associations were difficult to assign to individual alleles. Some IMGT-functional V segments, including TRBV6-2 and TRBV6-3, could not be distinguished by the 87-base-pair reads and were therefore excluded.

Library preparation used the immunoSEQ multiplex PCR assay. For the multiplex PCR, a mixture combining 60 forward primers for TCR Vbeta segments and 13 reverse primers for TCR Jbeta segments was used. Amplification of the CDR3 region of rearranged TCR beta genes was performed with a multiplex PCR assay on genomic DNA. Amplified TCR beta libraries were sequenced as 87-base-pair reads on the Illumina HiSeq System. The published analysis was carried out like this. A later analysis tallied tens of millions of unique TCR beta chains across the 660 or so repertoires, and some 10 million of those chains were shared by two or more donors. Raw reads were error-corrected and collapsed into unique sequences with a nearest-neighbor algorithm that merged closely related sequences to remove PCR and sequencing errors. V, D and J gene segments were assigned by aligning CDR3 sequences to IMGT reference sequences. For a sequence to be retained, a match of at least six nucleotides to both a V gene segment and a J gene segment was required. A rearrangement counted as productive if the CDR3 had no stop codons and remained in frame with V and J, and every other rearrangement counted as non-productive. Following IMGT convention, CDR3 was defined as the stretch from the second conserved V-encoded cysteine up to the conserved J-encoded phenylalanine. The earlier analysis of approximately 500 of the donors excluded sequences that lacked an unambiguous match to a single V gene segment. An earlier analysis of several hundred of the donors called V segments functional above 56.7% productive rearrangements and segregating when the between-donor standard deviation exceeded 5%. A statistical classification framework was built to diagnose cytomegalovirus status from the catalog of TCR beta chain sequences. A later analysis assigned V and J genes by comparing TCR nucleotide sequences with IMGT/GENE-DB human TR gene sequences. The TCRdist pipeline was used in a later analysis to assign CDR3 sequences and most-parsimonious VDJ recombination scenarios. In a later analysis, each TCR beta chain was defined by its CDR3 amino acid sequence together with its V-gene family, and reads without a unique V-gene family were excluded. A later analysis removed 592 highly shared, low-generation-probability nucleotide sequences to deal with suspected cross-contamination and a sequencing artifact. For each public chain, a later analysis derived a clonal expansion index from normalized ranks of inferred template counts within each repertoire. In a later analysis, generation probabilities were computed using a VDJ recombination model fitted to out-of-frame rearrangements, and the results were checked against IGoR. A later analysis scored TCR-TCR, TCR-HLA and TCR-CMV co-occurrence with hypergeometric tests, applying a repertoire-size bias correction to TCR pairs. False discovery rates were estimated in a later analysis by permuting HLA or CMV assignments 20 times. In a later analysis, co-occurring TCRs were grouped using DBSCAN, with TCRdist sequence similarity added in when clustering inside HLA-allele-positive subsets. For co-occurrence clustering, repertoires with fewer than 30,000 or more than 120,000 public chains were excluded, along with 4 to 6 repertoires with anomalous nucleotide sharing. As stored in TCRdb, this immuneACCESS dataset retains in-frame rearrangements with V and J assigned. A fraction of the clones does not appear; measured against another copy, unresolved V genes explain less than half of the discrepancy, and the remainder lacks a known reason. V and J calls and clone size are those listed in that table; D and trimming were worked out from the DNA. This sample has approximately 180,000 clones in its table, and 75% of those were observed once. In total, the top ten clones hold roughly 2.8% of the sample.

This TCR derives from a male donor in good health and CMV-seronegative. The rearranged segments are TRBV11-2 and TRBJ1-3; D gene: possibly TRBD1, on 6 matching bases. The sample comprised PBMCs. The CDR3 in this case is CASSLGGGSRSGNTIYF. The nucleotide sequence is given as TGTGCCAGCAGCTTAGGTGGGGGCAGCAGATCTGGAAACACCATATATTTT. The full variable domain, completed from the reference TRBV11-2 and TRBJ1-3 proteins outside the CDR3, reads EAGVAQSPRYKIIEKRQSVAFWCNPISGHATLYWYQQILGQGPKLLIQFQNNGVVDDSQLPKDRFSAERLKGVDSTLKIQPAKLEDSAVYLCASSLGGGSRSGNTIYFGEGSWLTVV.